The sequence of this T cell receptor beta chain was determined in a study of shared clonotypes between healthy human individuals. Study findings and constraints: The researchers took only blood, and tissue repertoires probably look different. Despite large depth, rarefaction showed incomplete sorted-subset sequencing. Clonotypes that were shared across a handful of donors made up around 5% of naive CD4 clonotypes.

Among the donors, all were Caucasian adults who lived in Nashville, Tennessee. Per the germline V gene, CDR1 is SEHNR and CDR2 is FQNEAQ (reference sequence). V was shortened by 1 base and J by 9 bases, with 16 bases between the two germline ends. This CDR3 has 14 residues. This clone was observed a handful of times. What it binds is unknown. Assay used: immunoSEQ multiplex PCR; TCRdb lists only in-frame clones, some missing. The data show around 720,000 clones, with roughly 72% seen just once and under 2% held by the top ten. The chain links TRBV7-9 to TRBJ2-7; D is ambiguous. The TCR was taken from a woman aged 25-40 years in good health. Sequenced: memory CD4+ T cells sorted from blood. Subset of the sample: CD45RA-negative fraction. This chain's CDR3 is CASSLEGSPGGQYF. For the CDR3, the DNA is TGTGCCAGCAGCTTAGAGGGATCCCCTGGCGGGCAGTACTTC.